The 10 T cell receptor beta chains below were found in one sample sequenced in a study of T cells in Graves' hyperthyroidism and ophthalmopathy. Regions amplified from RNA transcripts were the TCR beta CDR3 regions. The primer set for the first-round RT-PCR of the TCR CDR3 was HTBI. Each CDR3 protein is one row after TCRdb ran MiXCR on the multiplex PCR reads. The sample lists hundreds of thousands of distinct CDR3 sequences; 16% were seen once. Sample: blood. These receptors were obtained from a middle-aged woman with Graves' ophthalmopathy.

This clonotype was seen ten or more times. The chain joins TRBV29-1 to TRBJ2-3, with D unresolved. CDR3 length: 12 residues. Trimming stripped 3 bases from V and 2 bases from J, with 6 bases between. Germline CDR1 is SQVTM and CDR2 is ANQGSEA. Here the CDR3 DNA reads TGCAGCGTTGACCGGAACACAGATACGCAGTATTTT. Translating gives CSVDRNTDTQYF.

This sequence joins TRBV11-3 and TRBJ2-1; TRBD2 matches 14 bases. CDR3 length: 16 amino acids. Trimming took 3 bases from V and 10 from J; bases not matched to a gene: 8. The V gene's germline CDR1 is SGHNT and CDR2 YENEEA. The CDR3 here is CASSLGGTSGSREQFF. CDR3 sequence (DNA): TGTGCCAGCAGCTTGGGCGGGACTAGCGGGAGCCGCGAGCAGTTCTTC.

V usage is TRBV12-3 or TRBV12-4 and J usage is TRBJ2-2, with D perhaps matching TRBD1 or TRBD2 (7 bases each). The CDR3 runs 15 residues. V gave up 3 bases and J gave up 6 bases, with 14 bases separating them. CDR3 coding DNA: TGTGCCAGCAGTTTGCCAGGGGGGGATTCCGGGGAGCTGTTTTTT. Amino acid sequence: CASSLPGGDSGELFF.

The chain uses TRBV4-1 and TRBJ1-2; D not certain. Between the trimmed V and J ends, which lost 1 base and 7 bases, there was a span of 10 bases. This CDR3 has 13 residues. Germline-derived CDR1 and CDR2 are MGHRA and YSYEKL. CDR3 nucleotides: TGCGCCAGCAGCCAAGTGGCGGAGGGTGGCTACACCTTC. Translated, it gives CASSQVAEGGYTF.

The chain couples TRBV20-1 to TRBJ2-7, with D maybe TRBD2 (5 bases). V gave up 2 bases and J gave up 5 bases, with 10 bases separating them. Per the germline V gene, CDR1 is DFQATT and CDR2 is SNEGSKA (reference sequence). The CDR3 has 12 residues. The CDR3 reads CSARRGLDEQYF. The CDR3 nucleotides read TGCAGTGCTAGAAGAGGGTTGGACGAGCAGTACTTC.

This clonotype has ten or more counts. The gene calls are TRBV7-3 and TRBJ2-3; 7 nucleotides align to TRBD1. The CDR3 length is 14 residues. Unmatched junction bases numbered 4, after V lost 4 bases and J lost 3 bases. Germline V lookup: CDR1 SGHTA, CDR2 FQGTGA. This CDR3 reads CASSSRQGTDTQYF. The CDR3 bases are TGTGCCAGCAGCTCCCGACAGGGAACAGATACGCAGTATTTT. The entire variable domain, with the rest obtained from reference TRBV7-3 and TRBJ2-3, is as follows: GAGVSQTPSNKVTEKGKYVELRCDPISGHTALYWYRQSLGQGPEFLIYFQGTGAADDSGLPNDRFFAVRPEGSVSTLKIQRTERGDSAVYLCASSSRQGTDTQYFGPGTRLTVL.

In this sample, this clonotype turned up many times. This CDR3 reads CASSFLGLRKDYEQYF. CDR3 nucleotides: TGTGCCAGCAGCTTCCTCGGACTACGAAAAGACTACGAGCAGTACTTC. The chain has TRBV11-2 and TRBJ2-7, with D tentatively TRBD2 (6 bases). The V gene lost 3 bases and the J gene lost 3 bases, with 18 bases spanning the gap. CDR1 and CDR2 (germline): SGHAT, FQNNGV. The CDR3 spans 16 residues.

Only a few counts were recorded for this clonotype. The chain employs TRBV27 and TRBJ2-7, with TRBD1 as a possible D gene (6 bases). Germline V gives CDR1 MNHEY, CDR2 SMNVEV (reference sequence). The length of the CDR3 is 13 residues. Between the trimmed V and J ends, which lost 6 bases and 6 bases, there was a span of 15 bases. The chain's CDR3 is CASSAGTPLEQYF. CDR3 DNA: TGTGCCAGCAGCGCCGGGACACCGCTCGAGCAGTACTTC.

This clonotype was detected ten times or more. V gene TRBV20-1 combines with J gene TRBJ2-1; 10 nucleotides agree with TRBD1. Germline V CDR1 and CDR2: DFQATT, SNEGSKA (reference sequence). V was clipped by 4 bases and J by 3 bases; unmatched bases: 6. The CDR3 length is 15 residues. The DNA of the CDR3 is TGCAGTGCTACCGCGGGACAGGGGATCTACAATGAGCAGTTCTTC. Translating it yields CSATAGQGIYNEQFF.

This clonotype came up many times. This rearrangement joins TRBV7-8 to TRBJ2-1, with 10 nucleotides matching TRBD2. The CDR3 runs 16 residues. From germline, CDR1 is SGHVS and CDR2 FQNEAQ. V shed 4 bases, J shed 4 bases, and the junction held 7 bases outside the gene matches. CDR3 amino acids: CASSYVAGGRYNEQFF. The DNA for the CDR3 is TGTGCCAGCAGCTACGTAGCGGGAGGAAGATACAATGAGCAGTTCTTC.